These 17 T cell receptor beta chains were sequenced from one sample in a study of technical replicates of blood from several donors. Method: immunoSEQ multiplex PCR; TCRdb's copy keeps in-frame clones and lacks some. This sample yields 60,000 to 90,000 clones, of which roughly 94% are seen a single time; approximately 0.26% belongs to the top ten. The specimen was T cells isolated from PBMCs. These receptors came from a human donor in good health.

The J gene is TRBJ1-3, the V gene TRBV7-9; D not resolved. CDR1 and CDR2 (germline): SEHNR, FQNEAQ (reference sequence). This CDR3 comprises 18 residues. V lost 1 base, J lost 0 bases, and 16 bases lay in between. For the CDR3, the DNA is TGTGCCAGCAGCTTAGTCTACGGAGCCATTTTCTCTGGAAACACCATATATTTT. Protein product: CASSLVYGAIFSGNTIYF.

The CDR3 loop reads CASSGQGYSNQPQHF. CDR3 coding DNA: TGTGCCAGCAGTGGACAGGGATATAGCAATCAGCCCCAGCATTTT. V and J are TRBV2 and TRBJ1-5; 7 positions agree with TRBD1. Trimming removed 4 bases from V and 0 bases from J; junction bases left unmatched: 3. Germline V gives CDR1 SNHLY, CDR2 FYNNEI. The CDR3 covers 15 residues.

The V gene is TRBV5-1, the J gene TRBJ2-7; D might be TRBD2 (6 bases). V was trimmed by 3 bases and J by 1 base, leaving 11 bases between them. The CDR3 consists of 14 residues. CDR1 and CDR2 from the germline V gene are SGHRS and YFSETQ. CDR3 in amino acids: CASSSGLQSYEQYF. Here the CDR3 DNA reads TGCGCCAGCAGCTCTGGACTACAGTCCTACGAGCAGTACTTC.

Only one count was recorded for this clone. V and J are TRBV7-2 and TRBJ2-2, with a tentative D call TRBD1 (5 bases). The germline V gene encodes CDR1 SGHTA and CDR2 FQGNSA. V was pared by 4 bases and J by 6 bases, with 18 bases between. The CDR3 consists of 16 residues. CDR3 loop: CASSWGPPLTSGELFF. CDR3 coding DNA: TGTGCCAGCAGCTGGGGCCCACCCCTGACTTCCGGGGAGCTGTTTTTT.

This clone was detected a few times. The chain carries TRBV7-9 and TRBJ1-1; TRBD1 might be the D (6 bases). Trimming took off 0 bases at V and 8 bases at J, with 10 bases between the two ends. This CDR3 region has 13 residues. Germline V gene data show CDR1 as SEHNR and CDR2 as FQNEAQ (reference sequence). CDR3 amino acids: CASSLALTGEAFF. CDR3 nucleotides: TGTGCCAGCAGCTTAGCGCTGACAGGAGAAGCTTTCTTT.

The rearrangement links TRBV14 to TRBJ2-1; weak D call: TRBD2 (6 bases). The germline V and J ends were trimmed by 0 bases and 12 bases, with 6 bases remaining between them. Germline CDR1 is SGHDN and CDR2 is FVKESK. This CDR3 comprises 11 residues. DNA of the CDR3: TGTGCCAGCAGCCAAGAGCGGGGGCAGTTCTTC. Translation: CASSQERGQFF.

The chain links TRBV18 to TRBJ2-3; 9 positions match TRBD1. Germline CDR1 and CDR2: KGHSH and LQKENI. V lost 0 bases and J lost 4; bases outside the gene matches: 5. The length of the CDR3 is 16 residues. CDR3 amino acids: CASSPPGQGVSDTQYF. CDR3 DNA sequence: TGTGCCAGCTCACCACCGGGACAGGGCGTGTCAGATACGCAGTATTTT. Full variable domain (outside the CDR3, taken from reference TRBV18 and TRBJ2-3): NAGVMQNPRHLVRRRGQEARLRCSPMKGHSHVYWYRQLPEEGLKFMVYLQKENIIDESGMPKERFSAEFPKEGPSILRIQQVVRGDSAAYFCASSPPGQGVSDTQYFGPGTRLTVL.

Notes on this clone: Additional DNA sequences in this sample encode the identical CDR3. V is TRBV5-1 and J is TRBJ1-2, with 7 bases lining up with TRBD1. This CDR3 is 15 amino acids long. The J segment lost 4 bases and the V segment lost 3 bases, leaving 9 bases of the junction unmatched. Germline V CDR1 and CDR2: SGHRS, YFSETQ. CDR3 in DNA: TGCGCCAGCAGCTCACAGGGGTCCTACCTCTATGGCTACACCTTC. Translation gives CASSSQGSYLYGYTF.

In DNA, the CDR3 is TGTGCCAGCAGCTTACTATCAGATACGCAGTATTTT. The encoded protein is CASSLLSDTQYF. The chain joins TRBV11-2 to TRBJ2-3; D unresolved. The germline gives CDR1 SGHAT, CDR2 FQNNGV. Trimming removed 2 bases from V and 4 bases from J, with 4 bases in between. There are 12 residues in the CDR3.

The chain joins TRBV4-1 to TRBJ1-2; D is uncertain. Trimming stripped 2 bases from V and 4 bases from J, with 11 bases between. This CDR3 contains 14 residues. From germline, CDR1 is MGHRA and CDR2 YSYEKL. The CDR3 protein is CASSQKQNSYGYTF. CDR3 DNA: TGCGCCAGCAGCCAAAAACAAAACAGCTATGGCTACACCTTC.

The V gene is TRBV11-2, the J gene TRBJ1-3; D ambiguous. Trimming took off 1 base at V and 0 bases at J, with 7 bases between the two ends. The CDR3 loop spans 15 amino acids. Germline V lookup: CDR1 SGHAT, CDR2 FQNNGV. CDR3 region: CASSLGRSSGNTIYF. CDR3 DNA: TGTGCCAGCAGCTTAGGACGGAGCTCTGGAAACACCATATATTTT.

In DNA form, the CDR3 reads TGTGCCAGCAGCTCGACATCTCACTCTGGAAACACCATATATTTT. Its translation: CASSSTSHSGNTIYF. The chain uses TRBV11-2 and TRBJ1-3, with D unresolved. In germline, CDR1 is SGHAT, CDR2 FQNNGV. With 4 bases removed from V and 0 bases from J, the gap between germline ends came to 10 bases. The CDR3 extends over 15 amino acids.

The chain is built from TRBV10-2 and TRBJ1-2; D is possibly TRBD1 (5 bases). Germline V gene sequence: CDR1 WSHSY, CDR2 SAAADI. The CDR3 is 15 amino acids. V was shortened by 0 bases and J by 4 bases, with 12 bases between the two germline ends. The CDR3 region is CASSESLTALYGYTF. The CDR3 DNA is TGCGCCAGCAGTGAGTCCCTGACAGCACTCTATGGCTACACCTTC.

CDR3 in DNA: TGCGCCAGCAGCCAAGACACGGGCTATAATTCACCCCTCCACTTT. It specifies CASSQDTGYNSPLHF. The V gene is TRBV4-1, the J gene TRBJ1-6; D gene unclear. The CDR3 consists of 15 residues. Per germline, CDR1 MGHRA and CDR2 YSYEKL. V was pared by 0 bases and J by 3 bases, with 6 bases between.

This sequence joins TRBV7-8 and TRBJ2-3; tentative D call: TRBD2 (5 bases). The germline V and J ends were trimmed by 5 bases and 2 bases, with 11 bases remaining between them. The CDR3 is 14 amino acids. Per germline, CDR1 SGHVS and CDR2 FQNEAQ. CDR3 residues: CASSPGDSTDTQYF. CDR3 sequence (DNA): TGTGCCAGCAGCCCCGGGGATTCCACAGATACGCAGTATTTT.

In DNA, the CDR3 is TGTGCCAGCAGCTTATACCAACGGGGAGTTAAAGAGACCCAGTACTTC. Residues: CASSLYQRGVKETQYF. This chain uses TRBV7-9 with TRBJ2-5; tentative D call: TRBD2 (5 bases). CDR3 size: 16 residues. With 2 bases removed from V and 3 bases from J, the gap between germline ends came to 16 bases. Per germline, CDR1 SEHNR and CDR2 FQNEAQ (reference sequence).

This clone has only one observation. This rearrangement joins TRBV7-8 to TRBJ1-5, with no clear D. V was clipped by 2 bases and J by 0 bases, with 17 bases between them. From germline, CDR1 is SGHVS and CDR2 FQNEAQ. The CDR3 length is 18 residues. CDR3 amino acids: CASSLQGRWGDSNQPQHF. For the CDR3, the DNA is TGTGCCAGCAGCTTACAAGGGCGCTGGGGAGATAGCAATCAGCCCCAGCATTTT. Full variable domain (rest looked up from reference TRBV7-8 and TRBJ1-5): GAGVSQSPRYKVAKRGQDVALRCDPISGHVSLFWYQQALGQGPEFLTYFQNEAQLDKSGLPSDRFFAERPEGSVSTLKIQRTQQEDSAVYLCASSLQGRWGDSNQPQHFGDGTRLSIL.